This TCR beta chain was identified in a study of T-cell reconstitution after alpha-beta-depleted transplantation in children. General study findings and limits: Several hundred graft clones that had expanded were reportedly the source of alpha-beta T cells about two months after transplant. At the one-year point after transplant, T-cell counts and TCRbeta diversity were found to come mostly from T cells that had been newly produced.

This clonotype showed up many times. The antigen is undetermined. A library of TCRbeta sequences, prepared with unique molecular identifiers, was generated. TCRdb re-called the PCR reads through MiXCR, storing one row per CDR3 protein. The sample lists roughly 100,000 distinct CDR3 sequences, around 6% occurring once. The TCR comes from a female patient aged 2-10 years who had a stem cell transplant for Fanconi anemia, so the T cells may come from the graft donor. Sequenced material: PBMCs, mostly from graft donor cells, taken 60 days after TCRalphabeta/CD19-depleted stem cell transplant.

For the CDR3, the DNA is TGTGCCATCAGTGAGTCGATGCGTCTACAGGGGTTGAGAGACGAGCAGTACTTC. This sequence encodes CAISESMRLQGLRDEQYF. The chain recombines TRBV10-3 with TRBJ2-7; TRBD1 matches 7 bases. The CDR3 loop spans 18 amino acids. The junction had 16 bases not matched to a gene; V was cut back by 0 bases and J by 5 bases. The germline V gene has CDR1 ENHRY and CDR2 SYGVKD.